The 31 T cell receptor beta chains given below trace back to one sample, sequenced in a study of cytomegalovirus exposure and HLA in healthy donors. This PCR relied on a set of 60 Vbeta primers and 13 Jbeta primers. Method: immunoSEQ multiplex PCR; TCRdb's copy keeps in-frame clones and lacks some. This sample has about 190,000 clones; 80% to 85% occur once, and the top ten carry over 5.5%. Material: PBMCs. The receptors come from a man between 40 and 49 years old in good health and CMV-seropositive.

The V gene is TRBV5-8, the J gene TRBJ1-2, with 10 bases identical to TRBD1. The germline V gene encodes CDR1 SGHTS and CDR2 YDEGEE. The V gene end was trimmed by 4 bases and the J gene end by 4 bases; junction bases not matched to a gene: 13. CDR3 length: 17 residues. CDR3 loop: CASSLTLTGGLPYGYTF. In DNA, the CDR3 is TGTGCCAGCAGCCTGACATTGACAGGGGGCCTGCCCTATGGCTACACCTTC.

CDR3 residues: CASGNPRQGNQPQHF. The CDR3 nucleotides are TGTGCTAGTGGCAATCCCCGACAGGGCAATCAGCCCCAGCATTTT. The rearrangement links TRBV12-5 to TRBJ1-5; possible D gene TRBD1, 6 bases. The germline V gene has CDR1 LGHNT and CDR2 FRNRAP. Trimming left V 6 bases short and J 2 bases short, with 14 bases between. The CDR3 spans 15 residues.

The J gene is TRBJ2-2, the V gene TRBV19, with D unresolved. This CDR3 is built from 15 residues. The V gene's germline CDR1 is LNHDA and CDR2 SQIVND (reference sequence). The V and J ends lost 3 bases and 8 bases respectively, with 16 bases between them. The CDR3 here is CASSIGRQVLGELFF. The CDR3 DNA is TGTGCCAGTAGTATCGGCAGGCAAGTTCTGGGGGAGCTGTTTTTT.

Written as DNA, the CDR3 is TGTGCCAGCAGTTTCGAGCCTTCCTACGAGCAGTACTTC. Amino acids: CASSFEPSYEQYF. This chain links TRBV27 with TRBJ2-7; D gene uncertain. Germline CDR1 MNHEY, CDR2 SMNVEV (reference sequence). The CDR3 runs to 13 residues. Between the trimmed V and J ends, which lost 3 bases and 1 base, there was a span of 7 bases.

This chain joins TRBV2 and TRBJ1-5; possible D gene TRBD1, 5 bases. CDR1 SNHLY and CDR2 FYNNEI come from the germline V gene. The CDR3 spans 15 residues. V lost 6 bases to trimming and J lost 3 bases, with 15 bases between them. The CDR3 bases are TGTGCCAGCAGAGGGCAGGGTACGGTCAATCAGCCCCAGCATTTT. It encodes CASRGQGTVNQPQHF.

This chain links TRBV6-5 with TRBJ2-7; D perhaps matches TRBD2 (5 bases). Germline-derived CDR1 and CDR2 are MNHEY and SVGAGI. V lost 6 bases and J 3 bases, leaving 18 bases between the germline ends. The CDR3 is made up of 15 amino acids. The CDR3 nucleotides are TGTGCCAGCAGCCTCGGACTCCCAATCTTCTACGAGCAGTACTTC. It is translated as CASSLGLPIFYEQYF.

This clone appeared once. The chain combines TRBV5-4 with TRBJ1-1; D may be TRBD1 (5 bases). The CDR3 is made up of 15 amino acids. V was cut by 4 bases and J by 1 base, with 14 bases left in between. The germline V gene has CDR1 SGHNT and CDR2 YYREEE (reference sequence). The CDR3 loop is CASSPLTGQNTEAFF. The CDR3 DNA sequence: TGTGCCAGCAGCCCACTAACAGGACAGAACACTGAAGCTTTCTTT.

The chain uses TRBV5-1 and TRBJ2-5; 7 positions agree with TRBD1. J gave up 4 bases and V 3 bases, and 9 bases lay outside the gene matches. The CDR3 extends over 15 amino acids. In germline, CDR1 is SGHRS, CDR2 YFSETQ. The CDR3 DNA reads as TGCGCCAGCAGCTACCAGGACAGGTCAGGAGAGACCCAGTACTTC. Protein: CASSYQDRSGETQYF.

The rearrangement uses TRBV4-3 and TRBJ2-2; D perhaps matches TRBD1 (6 bases). CDR1 and CDR2 from the germline V gene are LGHNA and YSLEER. V was trimmed by 0 bases and J by 5 bases, leaving 19 bases between them. This CDR3 contains 18 residues. CDR3: CASSQDPAQGSVTGELFF. The CDR3 coding sequence is TGCGCCAGCAGCCAAGATCCGGCACAGGGAAGTGTAACCGGGGAGCTGTTTTTT.

The CDR3 region is CASGLWEEQFF. The DNA of the CDR3 is TGTGCCAGCGGCCTGTGGGAGGAGCAGTTCTTC. The V gene is TRBV11-2, the J gene TRBJ2-1, with D possibly being TRBD2 (5 bases). CDR3 length: 11 residues. The V end was cut by 8 bases, the J end by 10 bases, with 12 bases between. Germline V lookup: CDR1 SGHAT, CDR2 FQNNGV.

This chain joins TRBV28 and TRBJ1-6; no firm D call. Trimming shortened V by 4 bases and J by 10 bases, and 17 bases separated the two germline ends. Germline V gives CDR1 MDHEN, CDR2 SYDVKM. The CDR3 runs 15 residues. CDR3 sequence (DNA): TGTGCCAGCAGTTCAACACCCCTGTTTTCCTCACCCCTCCACTTT. Amino acids: CASSSTPLFSSPLHF.

J is TRBJ1-1 and V is TRBV5-4, with D unclear. The V gene's germline CDR1 is SGHNT and CDR2 YYREEE (reference sequence). The CDR3 totals 17 residues. With 2 bases removed from V and 1 base from J, the gap between germline ends came to 18 bases. The CDR3 DNA reads as TGTGCCAGCAGCTTCGATTCGTTACCGCCCGGGAACACTGAAGCTTTCTTT. Protein sequence: CASSFDSLPPGNTEAFF. Looking up the rest from reference TRBV5-4 and TRBJ1-1 gives the full variable domain: ETGVTQSPTHLIKTRGQQVTLRCSSQSGHNTVSWYQQALGQGPQFIFQYYREEENGRGNFPPRFSGLQFPNYSSELNVNALELDDSALYLCASSFDSLPPGNTEAFFGQGTRLTVV.

This rearrangement joins TRBV19 to TRBJ1-2; D is unresolved. The CDR3 is 10 residues long. Trimming removed 8 bases at V and 7 bases at J, with 8 bases between. Germline V lookup: CDR1 LNHDA, CDR2 SQIVND (reference sequence). CDR3 sequence reads: CASGDRGYTF. CDR3 DNA: TGTGCCAGTGGAGACCGTGGCTACACCTTC. Together with reference TRBV19 and TRBJ1-2, the CDR3 gives the full variable domain: DGGITQSPKYLFRKEGQNVTLSCEQNLNHDAMYWYRQDPGQGLRLIYYSQIVNDFQKGDIAEGYSVSREKKESFPLTVTSAQKNPTAFYLCASGDRGYTFGSGTRLTVV.

The V call is TRBV27, the J call TRBJ2-5; 7 bases match TRBD1. Per germline, CDR1 MNHEY and CDR2 SMNVEV (reference sequence). The junction had 7 bases not matched to a gene; V was cut back by 9 bases and J by 3 bases. There are 13 residues in the CDR3. CDR3 region: CASTGTDKETQYF. The CDR3 region has the DNA TGTGCCAGTACGGGGACAGACAAAGAGACCCAGTACTTC.

The chain links TRBV10-3 to TRBJ1-2; 9 bases line up with TRBD1. CDR1 ENHRY and CDR2 SYGVKD come from the germline V gene. The V segment lost 5 bases and the J segment 14 bases; nucleotides outside the gene matches: 12. This CDR3 comprises 13 residues. CDR3 sequence (DNA): TGTGCCATCAGTCGGGGACAGGGAGATTCGGGGACCTTC. This gives the protein CAISRGQGDSGTF.

The V call is TRBV7-2, the J call TRBJ2-7, with TRBD1 identical over 9 bases. The CDR3 consists of 14 residues. V shed 5 bases, J shed 2 bases, and the junction held 4 bases outside the gene matches. Germline values: CDR1 SGHTA, CDR2 FQGNSA. CDR3 loop: CASSRGQGTYEQYF. CDR3 sequence (DNA): TGTGCCAGCAGCCGGGGACAGGGTACCTACGAGCAGTACTTC.

The chain employs TRBV10-3 and TRBJ2-7, with TRBD1 as a possible D gene (6 bases). The ends were cut back, 10 bases at V and 6 bases at J, with 16 bases in the middle. The CDR3 runs to 12 residues. From germline, CDR1 is ENHRY and CDR2 SYGVKD. The CDR3 DNA reads TGTGCCACAACAGGGTCAGGTAGCGAGCAGTACTTC. This codes for CATTGSGSEQYF.

This chain links TRBV9 with TRBJ2-6; 7 nucleotides align to TRBD1. The germline CDR1 and CDR2 sequences are SGDLS and YYNGEE. V was clipped by 4 bases and J by 0 bases; unmatched bases: 7. The CDR3 is made up of 17 amino acids. The CDR3 loop is CASSSETGLSGANVLTF. For the CDR3, the DNA is TGTGCCAGCAGCTCGGAGACAGGGCTCTCTGGGGCCAACGTCCTGACTTTC.

The V gene is TRBV5-1, the J gene TRBJ2-1; 8 bases agree with TRBD1. Germline lookup yields CDR1 SGHRS and CDR2 YFSETQ. Trimming at V came to 4 bases and at J to 1 base, leaving 4 bases not matched to a gene. The CDR3 runs 15 residues. CDR3 residues: CASSTRDRSYNEQFF. The DNA of the CDR3 is TGCGCCAGCAGCACCCGGGACAGGTCCTACAATGAGCAGTTCTTC. The full variable domain, with the rest looked up from reference TRBV5-1 and TRBJ2-1, is KAGVTQTPRYLIKTRGQQVTLSCSPISGHRSVSWYQQTPGQGLQFLFEYFSETQRNKGNFPGRFSGRQFSNSRSEMNVSTLELGDSALYLCASSTRDRSYNEQFFGPGTRLTVL.

V gene TRBV19 combines with J gene TRBJ2-2; weak D call: TRBD1 (6 bases). V was cut by 5 bases and J by 0 bases, with 10 bases left in between. Germline loops: CDR1 LNHDA, CDR2 SQIVND (reference sequence). The CDR3 sequence is 15 residues long. The CDR3: CASSWGRANTGELFF. The CDR3 nucleotides are TGTGCCAGTAGTTGGGGGCGCGCGAACACCGGGGAGCTGTTTTTT. Filled out from reference TRBV19 and TRBJ2-2, the complete variable domain reads DGGITQSPKYLFRKEGQNVTLSCEQNLNHDAMYWYRQDPGQGLRLIYYSQIVNDFQKGDIAEGYSVSREKKESFPLTVTSAQKNPTAFYLCASSWGRANTGELFFGEGSRLTVL.

This clone has a single count. This sequence joins TRBV7-2 and TRBJ2-2; 8 bases are a match to TRBD2. Germline values: CDR1 SGHTA, CDR2 FQGNSA. With 10 bases clipped from V and 0 bases from J, the junction kept 7 bases outside the gene matches. CDR3 size: 15 residues. CDR3 residues: CAIPGGGSNTGELFF. In DNA, the CDR3 is TGTGCCATCCCGGGGGGGGGCTCGAACACCGGGGAGCTGTTTTTT.

The chain employs TRBV6-6 and TRBJ2-4, with D maybe TRBD2 (7 bases). The germline V gene has CDR1 MNHNY and CDR2 SVGAGI (reference sequence). There are 16 residues in the CDR3. Trimming pared 0 bases from V and 0 bases from J, leaving 9 bases between. This CDR3 reads CASSYSGGQAKNIQYF. The CDR3, as DNA: TGTGCCAGCAGTTACTCGGGGGGGCAAGCCAAAAACATTCAGTACTTC.

The chain couples TRBV7-9 to TRBJ2-2; D is undetermined. The CDR3 runs 13 residues. The ends were cut back, 5 bases at V and 0 bases at J, with 4 bases in the middle. Germline-derived CDR1 and CDR2 are SEHNR and FQNEAQ (reference sequence). CDR3 coding DNA: TGTGCCAGCAGCCCCTCGAACACCGGGGAGCTGTTTTTT. Residues: CASSPSNTGELFF. Full variable domain (rest looked up from reference TRBV7-9 and TRBJ2-2): DTGVSQNPRHKITKRGQNVTFRCDPISEHNRLYWYRQTLGQGPEFLTYFQNEAQLEKSRLLSDRFSAERPKGSFSTLEIQRTEQGDSAMYLCASSPSNTGELFFGEGSRLTVL.

CDR3 DNA sequence: TGCAGCGCCTCCCAAGGGGTTCACGAGCAGTACTTC. Protein: CSASQGVHEQYF. The genes are TRBV29-1 and TRBJ2-7, with D perhaps TRBD1 (5 bases). The CDR3 is 12 residues long. V dropped 7 bases and J dropped 5 bases, with 15 bases sitting between them. Germline V gene lookup returns CDR1 SQVTM and CDR2 ANQGSEA.

The chain carries TRBV27 and TRBJ2-1; 7 bases agree with TRBD1. The CDR3 length is 12 residues. The germline CDR1 and CDR2 sequences are MNHEY and SMNVEV (reference sequence). V lost 9 bases and J lost 10; bases outside the gene matches: 9. In nucleotides, the CDR3 is TGTGCCAGTCAGACAGGGCTAGAGGAGCAGTTCTTC. Protein: CASQTGLEEQFF.

The chain carries TRBV9 and TRBJ2-1; 11 nucleotides agree with TRBD2. The CDR3 spans 16 residues. Germline lookup yields CDR1 SGDLS and CDR2 YYNGEE. The J segment lost 4 bases and the V segment lost 4 bases, leaving 7 bases of the junction unmatched. As DNA, the CDR3 is TGTGCCAGCAGCTCCCGTAGCGGGGGGGCGTACAATGAGCAGTTCTTC. Protein sequence: CASSSRSGGAYNEQFF.

This rearrangement joins TRBV6-4 to TRBJ2-2; a possible D gene is TRBD1 (6 bases). The germline V and J ends were trimmed by 3 bases and 1 base, with 12 bases remaining between them. Germline V gives CDR1 MRHNA, CDR2 SNTAGT. The CDR3 totals 16 residues. In nucleotides, the CDR3 is TGTGCCAGCAGTGAACTTGTACAGGGGAACACCGGGGAGCTGTTTTTT. Encoded protein: CASSELVQGNTGELFF.

The rearrangement links TRBV7-2 to TRBJ1-2; a possible D gene is TRBD1 (5 bases). There are 13 residues in the CDR3. V was cut by 3 bases and J by 7 bases, with 12 bases left in between. The germline V gene encodes CDR1 SGHTA and CDR2 FQGNSA. CDR3 sequence (DNA): TGTGCCAGCAGCTTTTTAGGGGTTGGTGGCTACACCTTC. It encodes CASSFLGVGGYTF.

V is TRBV10-3 and J is TRBJ2-7; 7 bases fit TRBD1. The CDR3 is 13 amino acids. The germline V gene has CDR1 ENHRY and CDR2 SYGVKD. V lost 6 bases, J lost 5 bases, and 7 bases stayed unmatched. The CDR3 here is CAIRGRGFDEQYF. The CDR3 DNA is TGTGCCATCAGAGGCAGGGGGTTCGACGAGCAGTACTTC.

The rearrangement joins TRBV4-3 to TRBJ2-5, with D possibly TRBD2 on 7 matching bases. TRBJ2-7 matches the DNA end more closely, so the J call is doubtful. Per the germline V gene, CDR1 is LGHNA and CDR2 is YSLEER. This CDR3 contains 15 residues. CDR3 amino acids: CASSQNRGGHYEQYF. The CDR3 coding sequence is TGCGCCAGCAGCCAAAATAGGGGGGGTCACTACGAGCAGTACTTC.

This chain joins TRBV15 and TRBJ1-5; D is ambiguous. The CDR3 is 12 residues long. V was cut by 3 bases and J by 10 bases, with 10 bases left in between. Germline lookup yields CDR1 LNHNV and CDR2 YYDKDF (reference sequence). In DNA, the CDR3 is TGTGCCACCAGCAGTCCCCAACACCCCCAGCATTTT. Residues: CATSSPQHPQHF.